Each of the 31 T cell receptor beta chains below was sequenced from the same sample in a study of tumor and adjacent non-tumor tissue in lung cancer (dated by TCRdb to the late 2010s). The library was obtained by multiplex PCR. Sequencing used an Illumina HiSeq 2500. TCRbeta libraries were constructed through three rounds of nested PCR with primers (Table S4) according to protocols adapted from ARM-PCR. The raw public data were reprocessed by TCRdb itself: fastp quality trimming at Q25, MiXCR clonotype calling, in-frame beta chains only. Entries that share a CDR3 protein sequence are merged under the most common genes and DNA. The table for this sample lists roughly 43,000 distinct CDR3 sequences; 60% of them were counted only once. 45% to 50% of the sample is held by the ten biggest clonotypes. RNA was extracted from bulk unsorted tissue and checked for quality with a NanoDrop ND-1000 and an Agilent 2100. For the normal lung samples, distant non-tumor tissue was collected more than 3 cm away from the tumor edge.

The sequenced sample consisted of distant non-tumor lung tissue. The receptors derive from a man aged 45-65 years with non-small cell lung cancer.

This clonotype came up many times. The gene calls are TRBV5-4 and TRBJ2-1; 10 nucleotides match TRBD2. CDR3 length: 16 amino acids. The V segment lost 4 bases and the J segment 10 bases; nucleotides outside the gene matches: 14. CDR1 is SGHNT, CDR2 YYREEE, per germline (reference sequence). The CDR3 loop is CASSPLAGAPTSEQFF. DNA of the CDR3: TGTGCCAGCAGCCCCCTAGCGGGAGCCCCAACTTCGGAGCAGTTCTTC.

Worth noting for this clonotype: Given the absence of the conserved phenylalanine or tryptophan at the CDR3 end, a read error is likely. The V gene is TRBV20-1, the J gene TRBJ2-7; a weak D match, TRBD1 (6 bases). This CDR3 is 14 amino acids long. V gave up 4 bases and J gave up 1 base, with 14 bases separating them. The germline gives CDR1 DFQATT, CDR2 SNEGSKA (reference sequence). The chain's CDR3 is CSAKNRDKSYEQYI. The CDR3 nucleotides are TGCAGTGCTAAAAACCGGGACAAGTCCTACGAGCAGTACATC.

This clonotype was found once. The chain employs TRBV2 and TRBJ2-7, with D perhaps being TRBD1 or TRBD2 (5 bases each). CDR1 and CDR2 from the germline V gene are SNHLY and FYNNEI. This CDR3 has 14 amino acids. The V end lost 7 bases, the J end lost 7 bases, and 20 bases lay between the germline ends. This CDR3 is CASTTGTPSEEQYF. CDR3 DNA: TGTGCCAGCACGACTGGGACCCCTTCGGAGGAGCAGTACTTC.

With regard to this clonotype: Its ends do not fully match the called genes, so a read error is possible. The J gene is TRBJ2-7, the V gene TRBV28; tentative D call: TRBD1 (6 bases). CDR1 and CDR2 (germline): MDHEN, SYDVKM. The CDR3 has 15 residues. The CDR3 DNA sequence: TGTGCCAACAGTACAGAAAAGGGACACTCTTACGAGCAGTACTTC. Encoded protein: CANSTEKGHSYEQYF.

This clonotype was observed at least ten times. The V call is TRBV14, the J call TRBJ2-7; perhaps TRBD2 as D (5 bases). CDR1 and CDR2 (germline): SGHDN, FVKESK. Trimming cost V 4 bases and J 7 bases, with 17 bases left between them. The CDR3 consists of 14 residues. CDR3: CASSRNGEGWEQYF. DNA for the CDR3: TGTGCCAGCAGCCGAAATGGAGAGGGATGGGAGCAGTACTTC.

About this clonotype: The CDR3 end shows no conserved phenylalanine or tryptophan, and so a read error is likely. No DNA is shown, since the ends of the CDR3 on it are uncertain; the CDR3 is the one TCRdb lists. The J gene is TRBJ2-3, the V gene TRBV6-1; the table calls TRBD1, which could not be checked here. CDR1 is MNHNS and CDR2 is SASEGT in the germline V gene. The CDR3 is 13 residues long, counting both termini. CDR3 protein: CASSGQGTDTLYV.

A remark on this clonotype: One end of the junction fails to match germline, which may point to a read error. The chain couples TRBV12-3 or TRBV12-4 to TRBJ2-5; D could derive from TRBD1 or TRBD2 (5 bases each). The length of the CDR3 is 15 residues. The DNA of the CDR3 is TGTGCTAGCAGTTTTTGGGACGGCGGGCAAGAGAGCCAGTACTTC. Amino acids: CASSFWDGGQESQYF.

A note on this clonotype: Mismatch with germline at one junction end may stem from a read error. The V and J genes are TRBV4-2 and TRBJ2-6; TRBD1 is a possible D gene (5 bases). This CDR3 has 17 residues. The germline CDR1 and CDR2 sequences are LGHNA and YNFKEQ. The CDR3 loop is CAGSQDPQISGANVLTF. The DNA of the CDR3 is TGTGCCGGCAGTCAAGATCCCCAGATCTCTGGGGCCAACGTGCTGACTTTC.

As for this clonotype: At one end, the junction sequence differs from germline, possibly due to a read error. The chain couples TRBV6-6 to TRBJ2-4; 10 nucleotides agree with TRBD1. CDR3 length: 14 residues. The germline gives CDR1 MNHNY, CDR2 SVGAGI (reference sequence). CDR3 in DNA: TGTGCCAGCAGTGGAGGGACAGGGGACGGTACTCAGTGCTTC. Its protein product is CASSGGTGDGTQCF.

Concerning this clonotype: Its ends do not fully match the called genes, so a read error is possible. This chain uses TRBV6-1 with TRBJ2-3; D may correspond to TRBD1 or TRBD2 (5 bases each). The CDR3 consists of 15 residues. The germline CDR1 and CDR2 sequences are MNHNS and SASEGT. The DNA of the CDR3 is TGTGCCAGCACCCGGGACCGGGGCATCACAAATACACAGTATTTT. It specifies CASTRDRGITNTQYF.

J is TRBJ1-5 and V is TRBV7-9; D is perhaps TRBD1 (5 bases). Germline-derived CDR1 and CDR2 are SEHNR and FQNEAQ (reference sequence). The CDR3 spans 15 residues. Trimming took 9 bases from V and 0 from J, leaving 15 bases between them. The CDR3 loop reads CASGARQFSNQPQHF. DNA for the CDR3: TGTGCCAGTGGGGCAAGGCAGTTTAGCAATCAGCCCCAGCATTTT.

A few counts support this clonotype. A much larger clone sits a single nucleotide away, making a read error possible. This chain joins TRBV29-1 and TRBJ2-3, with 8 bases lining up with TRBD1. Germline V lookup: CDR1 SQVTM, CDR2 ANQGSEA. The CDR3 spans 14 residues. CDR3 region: CCVEDRAGTDTQYF. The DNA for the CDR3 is TGCTGCGTTGAGGACAGGGCTGGCACAGATACGCAGTATTTT.

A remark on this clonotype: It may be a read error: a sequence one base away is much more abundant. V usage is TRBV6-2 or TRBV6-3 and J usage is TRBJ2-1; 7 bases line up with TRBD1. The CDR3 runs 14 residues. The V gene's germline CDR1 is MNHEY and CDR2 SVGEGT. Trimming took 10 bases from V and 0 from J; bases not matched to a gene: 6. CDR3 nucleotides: TGTGCCAACAGAAGACAGGGCTCCTACAATGAGCAGTTCTTC. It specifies CANRRQGSYNEQFF.

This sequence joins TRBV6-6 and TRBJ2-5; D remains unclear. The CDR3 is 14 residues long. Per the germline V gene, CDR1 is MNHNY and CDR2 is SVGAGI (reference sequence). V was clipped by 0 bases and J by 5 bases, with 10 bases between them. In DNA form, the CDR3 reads TGTGCCAGCAGTTACTCGGCCAGTCATGAGACCCAGTACTTC. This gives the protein CASSYSASHETQYF.

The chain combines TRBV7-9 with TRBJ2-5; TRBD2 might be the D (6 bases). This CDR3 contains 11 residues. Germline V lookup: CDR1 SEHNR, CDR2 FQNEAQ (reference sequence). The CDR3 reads CTSSSQETQYF. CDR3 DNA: TGTACTAGCAGCTCCCAAGAGACCCAGTACTTC.

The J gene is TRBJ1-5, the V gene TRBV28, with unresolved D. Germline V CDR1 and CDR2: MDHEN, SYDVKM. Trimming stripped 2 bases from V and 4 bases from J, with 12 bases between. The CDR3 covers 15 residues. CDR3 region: CASSLRVDGNQPQHF. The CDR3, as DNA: TGTGCCAGCAGTTTAAGAGTTGATGGGAATCAGCCCCAGCATTTT.

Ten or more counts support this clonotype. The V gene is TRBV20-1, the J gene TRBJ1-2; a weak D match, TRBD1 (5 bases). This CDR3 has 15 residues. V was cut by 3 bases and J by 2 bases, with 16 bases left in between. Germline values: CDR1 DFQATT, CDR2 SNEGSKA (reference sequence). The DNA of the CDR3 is TGCAGTGCTAGTGGGGACGGAAACAAGAACTATGGCTACACCTTC. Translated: CSASGDGNKNYGYTF.

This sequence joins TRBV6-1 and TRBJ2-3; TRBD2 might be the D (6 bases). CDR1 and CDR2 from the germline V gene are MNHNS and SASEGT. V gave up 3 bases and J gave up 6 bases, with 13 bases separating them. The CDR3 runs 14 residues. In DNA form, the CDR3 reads TGTGCCAGCAGTGATGGAGGGTCTCGGGATACGCAGTATTTT. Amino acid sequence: CASSDGGSRDTQYF.

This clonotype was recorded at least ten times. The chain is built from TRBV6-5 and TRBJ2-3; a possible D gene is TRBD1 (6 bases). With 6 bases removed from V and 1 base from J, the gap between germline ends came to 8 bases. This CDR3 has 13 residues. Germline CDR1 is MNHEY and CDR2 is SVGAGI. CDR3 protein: CASSRQGTDTQYF. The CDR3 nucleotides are TGTGCCAGCAGCCGACAGGGCACAGATACGCAGTATTTT.

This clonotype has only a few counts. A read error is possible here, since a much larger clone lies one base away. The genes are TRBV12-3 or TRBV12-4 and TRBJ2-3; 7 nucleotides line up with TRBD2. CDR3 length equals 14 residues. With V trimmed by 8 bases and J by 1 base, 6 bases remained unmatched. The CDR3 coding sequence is TGTGCCAGCTACCCGGGGGGTGGCACAGATACGCAGTATTTT. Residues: CASYPGGGTDTQYF.

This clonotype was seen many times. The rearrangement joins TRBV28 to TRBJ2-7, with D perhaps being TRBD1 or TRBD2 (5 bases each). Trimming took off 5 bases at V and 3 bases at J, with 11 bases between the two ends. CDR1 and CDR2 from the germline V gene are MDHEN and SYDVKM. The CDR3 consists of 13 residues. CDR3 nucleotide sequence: TGTGCCAGCAGTCCGGGGCCAAACTACGAGCAGTACTTC. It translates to CASSPGPNYEQYF.

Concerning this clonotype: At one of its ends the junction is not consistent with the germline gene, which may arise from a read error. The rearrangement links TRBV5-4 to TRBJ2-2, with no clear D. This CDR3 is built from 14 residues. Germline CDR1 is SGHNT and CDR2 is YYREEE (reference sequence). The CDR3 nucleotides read TGTGCCAACAGCTTGGTGACCCTCACCGGGGAGCTGTTTTTT. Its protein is CANSLVTLTGELFF. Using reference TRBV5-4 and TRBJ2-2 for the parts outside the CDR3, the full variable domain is ETGVTQSPTHLIKTRGQQVTLRCSSQSGHNTVSWYQQALGQGPQFIFQYYREEENGRGNFPPRFSGLQFPNYSSELNVNALELDDSALYLCANSLVTLTGELFFGEGSRLTVL.

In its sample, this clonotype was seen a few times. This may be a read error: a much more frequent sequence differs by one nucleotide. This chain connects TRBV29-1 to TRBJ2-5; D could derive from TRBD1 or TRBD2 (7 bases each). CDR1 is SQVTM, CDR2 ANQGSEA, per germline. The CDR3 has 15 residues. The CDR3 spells CSVEDQDTQGGTQCF. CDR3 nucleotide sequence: TGCAGCGTTGAAGATCAGGACACCCAGGGGGGGACCCAGTGCTTC. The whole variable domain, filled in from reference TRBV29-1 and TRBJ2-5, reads SAVISQKPSRDICQRGTSLTIQCQVDSQVTMMFWYRQQPGQSLTLIATANQGSEATYESGFVIDKFPISRPNLTFSTLTVSNMSPEDSSIYLCSVEDQDTQGGTQCFGPGTRLLVL.

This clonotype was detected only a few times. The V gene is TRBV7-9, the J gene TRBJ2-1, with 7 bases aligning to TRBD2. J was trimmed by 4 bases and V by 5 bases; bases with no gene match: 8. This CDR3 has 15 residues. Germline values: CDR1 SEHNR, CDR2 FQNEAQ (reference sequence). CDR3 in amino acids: CASSDEWGGYNEQFF. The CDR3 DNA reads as TGTGCCAGCAGCGATGAGTGGGGGGGTTACAATGAGCAGTTCTTC.

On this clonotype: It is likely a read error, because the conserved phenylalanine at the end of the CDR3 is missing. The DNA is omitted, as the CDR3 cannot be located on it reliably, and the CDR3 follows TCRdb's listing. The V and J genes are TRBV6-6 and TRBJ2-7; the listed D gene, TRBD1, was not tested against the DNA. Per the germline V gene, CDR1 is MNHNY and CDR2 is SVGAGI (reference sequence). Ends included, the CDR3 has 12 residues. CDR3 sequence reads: CVSSYAQGILYL.

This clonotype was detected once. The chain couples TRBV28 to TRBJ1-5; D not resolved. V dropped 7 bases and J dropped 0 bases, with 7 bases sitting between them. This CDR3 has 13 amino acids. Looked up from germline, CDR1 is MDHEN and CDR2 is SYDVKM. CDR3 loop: CASMRDSNQPQHF. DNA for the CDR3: TGTGCCAGCATGAGGGATAGCAATCAGCCCCAGCATTTT.

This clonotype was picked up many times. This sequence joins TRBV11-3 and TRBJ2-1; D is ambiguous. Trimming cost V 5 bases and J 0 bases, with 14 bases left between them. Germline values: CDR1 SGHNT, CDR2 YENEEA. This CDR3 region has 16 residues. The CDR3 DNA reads TGTGCCAGCAGCCCAAGACCTAGGAGCTCCTACAATGAGCAGTTCTTC. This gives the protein CASSPRPRSSYNEQFF.

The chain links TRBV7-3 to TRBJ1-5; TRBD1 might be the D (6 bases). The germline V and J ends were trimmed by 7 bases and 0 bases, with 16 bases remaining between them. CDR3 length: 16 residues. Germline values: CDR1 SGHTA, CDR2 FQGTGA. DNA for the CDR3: TGTGCCAGCATATGGGGGGGCTGGGTTAGCAATCAGCCCCAGCATTTT. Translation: CASIWGGWVSNQPQHF.

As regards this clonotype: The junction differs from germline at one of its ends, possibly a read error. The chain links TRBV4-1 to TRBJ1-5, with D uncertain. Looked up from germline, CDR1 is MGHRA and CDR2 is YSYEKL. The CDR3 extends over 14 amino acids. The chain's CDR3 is CASTQNQSIRPQHF. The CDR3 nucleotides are TGCGCAAGCACCCAAAACCAATCAATCCGGCCCCAGCATTTT.

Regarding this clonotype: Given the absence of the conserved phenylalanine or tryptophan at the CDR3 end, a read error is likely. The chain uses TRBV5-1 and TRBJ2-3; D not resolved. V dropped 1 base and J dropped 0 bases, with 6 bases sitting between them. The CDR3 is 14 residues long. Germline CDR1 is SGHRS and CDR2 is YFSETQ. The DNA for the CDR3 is TGCGCCAGCAGCTTGAGTGGAAGCACAGATACGCAGTATCTT. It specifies CASSLSGSTDTQYL.

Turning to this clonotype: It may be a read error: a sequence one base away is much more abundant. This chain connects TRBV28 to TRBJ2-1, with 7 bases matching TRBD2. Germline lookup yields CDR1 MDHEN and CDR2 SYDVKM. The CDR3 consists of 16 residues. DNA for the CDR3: TGTGCCAGCAGCCTGGAGGGAGCGGGACTGTACAGTGAGCAGTTCTTC. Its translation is CASSLEGAGLYSEQFF.